The clone carrying this T cell receptor (beta chain) was detected once. Trimming shortened V by 6 bases and J by 0 bases, and 2 bases separated the two germline ends. This CDR3 is 10 amino acids long. CDR1 is SQVTM and CDR2 is ANQGSEA in the germline V gene. This sample was taken from a study of blood T cell repertoires in COVID-19. Background on the study: Material from acute and convalescent COVID-19 was sourced from the United States, Italy and Spain. Nucleic acid was either cDNA or gDNA, and it came from T cells, B-cell-depleted T cells, or PBMCs.

The authors' processing: Amplification with reference gene primers provided the estimates of nucleated cell counts. Assay used: immunoSEQ multiplex PCR; TCRdb lists only in-frame clones, some missing. The DNA was the basis for D and trimming; V, J and clone size are from that table. The profile shows tens of thousands of clones, approximately 80% of them singletons. This clonotype was sampled from a woman aged 55-70 years with acute or convalescent COVID-19. The sequencing sample was made of peripheral blood. The rearrangement links TRBV29-1 to TRBJ2-5; D is uncertain. CDR3 in amino acids: CSVYQETQYF. CDR3 nucleotides: TGCAGCGTCTACCAAGAGACCCAGTACTTC.